The sequence of this T cell receptor beta chain was determined in a study of blood T cell repertoires in COVID-19. For the study at large: Acute and convalescent COVID-19 specimens originated in the United States, Italy and Spain. Sample material is recorded as cDNA or gDNA derived from T cells, B-cell-depleted T cells, or PBMCs.

This clone appeared a few times. As handled by the study authors: Estimated nucleated cell counts came from reference gene primer amplification. Profiling relied on immunoSEQ multiplex PCR, and the TCRdb table lists in-frame clones only, not all of them. V and J calls plus clone size are reproduced from that table; the DNA served to infer D and trimming. The profile shows about 74,000 clones, 70% to 75% of them singletons. The CDR3 consists of 16 residues. J was trimmed by 2 bases and V by 0 bases; bases with no gene match: 6. Germline V gene lookup returns CDR1 ENHRY and CDR2 SYGVKD. The chain has TRBV10-3 and TRBJ1-2; 7 positions agree with TRBD1. This clonotype was sampled from an older man with acute or convalescent COVID-19. Source material: peripheral blood. CDR3 residues: CAISESPTGSNYGYTF. DNA for the CDR3: TGTGCCATCAGTGAGTCGCCGACAGGGTCCAACTATGGCTACACCTTC.